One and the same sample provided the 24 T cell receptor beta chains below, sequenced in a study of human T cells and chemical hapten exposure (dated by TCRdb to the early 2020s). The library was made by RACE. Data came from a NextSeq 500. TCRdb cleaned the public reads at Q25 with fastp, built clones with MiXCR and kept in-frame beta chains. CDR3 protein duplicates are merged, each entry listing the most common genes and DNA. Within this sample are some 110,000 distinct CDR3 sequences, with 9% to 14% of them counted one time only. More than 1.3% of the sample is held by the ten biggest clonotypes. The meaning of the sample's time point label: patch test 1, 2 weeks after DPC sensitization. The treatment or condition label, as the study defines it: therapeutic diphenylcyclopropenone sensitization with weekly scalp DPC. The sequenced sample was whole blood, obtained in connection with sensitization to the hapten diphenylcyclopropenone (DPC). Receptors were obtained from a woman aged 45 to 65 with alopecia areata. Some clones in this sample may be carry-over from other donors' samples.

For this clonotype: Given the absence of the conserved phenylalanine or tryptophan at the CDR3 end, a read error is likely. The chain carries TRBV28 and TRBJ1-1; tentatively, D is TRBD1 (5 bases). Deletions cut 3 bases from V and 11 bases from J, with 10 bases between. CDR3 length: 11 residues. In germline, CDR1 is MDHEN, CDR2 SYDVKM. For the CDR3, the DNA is TGTGCCAGCAGTTTGATCGGGACGGCTTTCCTT. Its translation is CASSLIGTAFL.

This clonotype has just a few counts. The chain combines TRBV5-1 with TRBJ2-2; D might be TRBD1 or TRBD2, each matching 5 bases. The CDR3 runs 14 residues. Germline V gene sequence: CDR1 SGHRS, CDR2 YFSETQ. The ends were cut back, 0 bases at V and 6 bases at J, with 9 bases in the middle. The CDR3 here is CASSLVGTSGELFF. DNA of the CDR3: TGCGCCAGCAGCTTGGTCGGGACCTCCGGGGAGCTGTTTTTT.

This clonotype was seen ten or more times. The CDR3 DNA reads TGTGCCAGCAGCTTCACCTACAATGAGCAGTTCTTC. Protein: CASSFTYNEQFF. The chain carries TRBV7-6 and TRBJ2-1; no reliable D call. CDR3 length: 12 residues. The germline V gene encodes CDR1 SGHVS and CDR2 FNYEAQ. Trimming shortened V by 3 bases and J by 2 bases, and 2 bases separated the two germline ends.

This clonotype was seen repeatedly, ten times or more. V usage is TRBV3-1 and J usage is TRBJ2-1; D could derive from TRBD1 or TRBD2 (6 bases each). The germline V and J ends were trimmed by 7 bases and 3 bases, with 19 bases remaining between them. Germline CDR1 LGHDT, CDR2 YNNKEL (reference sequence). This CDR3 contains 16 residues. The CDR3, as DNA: TGTGCCAGCACCGTCCGGGGGCAGGAACACTACAATGAGCAGTTCTTC. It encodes CASTVRGQEHYNEQFF.

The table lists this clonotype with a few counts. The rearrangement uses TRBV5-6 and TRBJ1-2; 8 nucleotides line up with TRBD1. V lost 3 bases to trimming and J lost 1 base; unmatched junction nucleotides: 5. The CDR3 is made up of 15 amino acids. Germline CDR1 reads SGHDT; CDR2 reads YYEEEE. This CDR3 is CASSSLGQDNYGYTF. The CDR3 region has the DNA TGTGCCAGCAGCTCTCTGGGACAGGATAACTATGGCTACACCTTC. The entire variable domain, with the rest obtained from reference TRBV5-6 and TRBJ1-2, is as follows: DAGVTQSPTHLIKTRGQQVTLRCSPKSGHDTVSWYQQALGQGPQFIFQYYEEEERQRGNFPDRFSGHQFPNYSSELNVNALLLGDSALYLCASSSLGQDNYGYTFGSGTRLTVV.

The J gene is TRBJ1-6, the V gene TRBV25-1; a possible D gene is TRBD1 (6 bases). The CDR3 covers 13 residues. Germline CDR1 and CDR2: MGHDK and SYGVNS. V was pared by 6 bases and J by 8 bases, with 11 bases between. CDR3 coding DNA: TGTGCCAGCAGAGGACAGAGTGATTCACCCCTCCACTTT. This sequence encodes CASRGQSDSPLHF.

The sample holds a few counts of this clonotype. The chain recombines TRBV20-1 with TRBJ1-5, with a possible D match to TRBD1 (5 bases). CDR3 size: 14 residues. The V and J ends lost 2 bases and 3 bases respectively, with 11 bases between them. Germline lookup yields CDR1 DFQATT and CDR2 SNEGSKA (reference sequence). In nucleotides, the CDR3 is TGCAGTGCTAGAAGCGGGGGGGACAATCAGCCCCAGCATTTT. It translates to CSARSGGDNQPQHF.

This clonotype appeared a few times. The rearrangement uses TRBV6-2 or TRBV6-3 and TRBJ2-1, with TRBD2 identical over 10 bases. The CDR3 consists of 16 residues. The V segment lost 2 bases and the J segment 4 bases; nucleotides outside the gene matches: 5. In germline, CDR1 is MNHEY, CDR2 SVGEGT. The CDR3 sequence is CASSYHSGGPYNEQFF. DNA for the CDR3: TGTGCCAGCAGTTACCATAGCGGGGGGCCGTACAATGAGCAGTTCTTC.

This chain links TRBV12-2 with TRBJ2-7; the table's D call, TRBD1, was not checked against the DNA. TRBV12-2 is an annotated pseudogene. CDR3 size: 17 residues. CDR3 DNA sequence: TGTGCAAGTCGCGCCCCCGGAAACCGCCGGGACGTATACGAGCAGTACTTC. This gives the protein CASRAPGNRRDVYEQYF.

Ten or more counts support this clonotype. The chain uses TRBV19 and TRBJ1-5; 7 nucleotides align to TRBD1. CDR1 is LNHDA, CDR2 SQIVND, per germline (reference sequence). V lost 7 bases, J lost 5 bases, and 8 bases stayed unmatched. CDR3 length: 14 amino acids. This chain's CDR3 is CASTRDRAYQPQHF. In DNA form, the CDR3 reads TGTGCCAGTACTCGGGACAGAGCCTATCAGCCCCAGCATTTT.

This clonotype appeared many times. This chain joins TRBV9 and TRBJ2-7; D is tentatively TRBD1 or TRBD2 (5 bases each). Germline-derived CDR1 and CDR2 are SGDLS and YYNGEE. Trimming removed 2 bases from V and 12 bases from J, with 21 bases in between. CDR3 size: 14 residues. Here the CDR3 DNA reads TGTGCCAGCAGCGTCGGGACGGATGACTTCAAGCGGTACTTC. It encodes CASSVGTDDFKRYF.

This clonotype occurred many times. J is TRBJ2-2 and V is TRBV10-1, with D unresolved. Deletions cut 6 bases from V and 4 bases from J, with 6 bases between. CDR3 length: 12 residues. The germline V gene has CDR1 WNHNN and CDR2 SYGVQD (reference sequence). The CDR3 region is CASSGITGELFF. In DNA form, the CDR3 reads TGCGCCAGCAGCGGTATCACCGGGGAGCTGTTTTTT.

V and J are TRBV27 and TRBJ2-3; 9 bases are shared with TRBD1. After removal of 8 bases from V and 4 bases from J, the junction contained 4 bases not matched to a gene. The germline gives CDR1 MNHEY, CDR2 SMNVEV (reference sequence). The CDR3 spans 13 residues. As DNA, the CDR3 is TGTGCCAGCCGGGACAGGGCCTCAGATACGCAGTATTTT. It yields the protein CASRDRASDTQYF.

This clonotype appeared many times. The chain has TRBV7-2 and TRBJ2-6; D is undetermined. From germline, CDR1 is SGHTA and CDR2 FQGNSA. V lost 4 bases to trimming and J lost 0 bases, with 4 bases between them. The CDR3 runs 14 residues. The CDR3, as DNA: TGTGCCAGCAGCTCAACCTCTGGGGCCAACGTCCTGACTTTC. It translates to CASSSTSGANVLTF.

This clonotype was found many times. CDR3 in DNA: TGTGCCAGCTCACCTCCCCGGGGCCGAAACACTGAAGCTTTCTTT. This encodes CASSPPRGRNTEAFF. This sequence joins TRBV18 and TRBJ1-1; D possibly corresponds to TRBD1 (5 bases). The CDR3 sequence is 15 residues long. Trimming pared 3 bases from V and 2 bases from J, leaving 13 bases between. Germline V gene lookup returns CDR1 KGHSH and CDR2 LQKENI.

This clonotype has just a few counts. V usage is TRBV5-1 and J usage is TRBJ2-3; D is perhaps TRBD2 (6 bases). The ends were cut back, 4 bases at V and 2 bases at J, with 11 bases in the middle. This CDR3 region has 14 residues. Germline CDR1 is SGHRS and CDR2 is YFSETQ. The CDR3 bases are TGCGCCAGCAGCGCACTAGCTTCCACAGATACGCAGTATTTT. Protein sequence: CASSALASTDTQYF.

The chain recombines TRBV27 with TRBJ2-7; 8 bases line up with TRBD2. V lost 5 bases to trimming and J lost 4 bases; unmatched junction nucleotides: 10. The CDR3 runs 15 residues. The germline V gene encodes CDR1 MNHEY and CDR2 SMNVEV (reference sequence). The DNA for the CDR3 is TGTGCCAGCAGTCCCTCACTAGCGGAAAATTACGAGCAGTACTTC. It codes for CASSPSLAENYEQYF.

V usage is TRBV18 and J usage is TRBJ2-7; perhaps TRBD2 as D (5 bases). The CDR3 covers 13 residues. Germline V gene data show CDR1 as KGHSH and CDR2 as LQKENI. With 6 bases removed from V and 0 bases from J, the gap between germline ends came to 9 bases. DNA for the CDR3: TGTGCCAGCTCGCCCGGGGACTCCTACGAGCAGTACTTC. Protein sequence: CASSPGDSYEQYF.

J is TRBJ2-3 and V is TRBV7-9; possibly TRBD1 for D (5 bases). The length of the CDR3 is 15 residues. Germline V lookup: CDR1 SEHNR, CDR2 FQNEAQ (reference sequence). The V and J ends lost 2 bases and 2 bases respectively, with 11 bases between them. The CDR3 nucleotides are TGTGCCAGCAGCTTAAATCAGGGCAACACAGATACGCAGTATTTT. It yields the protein CASSLNQGNTDTQYF.

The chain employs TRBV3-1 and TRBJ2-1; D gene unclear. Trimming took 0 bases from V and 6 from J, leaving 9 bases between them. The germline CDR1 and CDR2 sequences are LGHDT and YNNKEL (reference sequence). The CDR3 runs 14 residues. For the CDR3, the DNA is TGTGCCAGCAGCCAAGATCTCAACAGCAATGAGCAGTTCTTC. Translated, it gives CASSQDLNSNEQFF.

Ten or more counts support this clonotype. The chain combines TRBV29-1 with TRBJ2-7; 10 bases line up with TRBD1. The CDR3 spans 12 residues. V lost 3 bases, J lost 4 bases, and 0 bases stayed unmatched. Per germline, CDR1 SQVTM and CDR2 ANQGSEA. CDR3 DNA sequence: TGCAGCGTTGAGGACAGGGGGTACGAGCAGTACTTC. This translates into CSVEDRGYEQYF.

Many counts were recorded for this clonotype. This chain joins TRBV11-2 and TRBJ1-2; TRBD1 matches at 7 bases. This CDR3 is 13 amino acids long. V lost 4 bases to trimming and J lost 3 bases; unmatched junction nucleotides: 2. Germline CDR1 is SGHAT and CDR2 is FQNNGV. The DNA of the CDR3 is TGTGCCAGCAGCTCTCAGGGGGACTATGGCTACACCTTC. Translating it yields CASSSQGDYGYTF.

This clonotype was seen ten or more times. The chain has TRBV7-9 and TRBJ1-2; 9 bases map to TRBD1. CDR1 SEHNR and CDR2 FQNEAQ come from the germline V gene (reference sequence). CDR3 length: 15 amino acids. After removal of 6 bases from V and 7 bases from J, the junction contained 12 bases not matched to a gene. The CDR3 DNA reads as TGTGCCAGCAGTTATACAGGGGGCTCCCGTCGTGGCTACACCTTC. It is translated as CASSYTGGSRRGYTF.

The CDR3 is CAIRPDRGPRGTEAFF. The CDR3 coding sequence is TGTGCCATCAGACCCGACAGGGGACCCCGAGGGACTGAAGCTTTCTTT. The chain has TRBV10-3 and TRBJ1-1; 8 bases line up with TRBD1. This CDR3 spans 16 amino acids. The germline CDR1 and CDR2 sequences are ENHRY and SYGVKD. V dropped 6 bases and J dropped 5; count of bases not matched to a gene: 14.